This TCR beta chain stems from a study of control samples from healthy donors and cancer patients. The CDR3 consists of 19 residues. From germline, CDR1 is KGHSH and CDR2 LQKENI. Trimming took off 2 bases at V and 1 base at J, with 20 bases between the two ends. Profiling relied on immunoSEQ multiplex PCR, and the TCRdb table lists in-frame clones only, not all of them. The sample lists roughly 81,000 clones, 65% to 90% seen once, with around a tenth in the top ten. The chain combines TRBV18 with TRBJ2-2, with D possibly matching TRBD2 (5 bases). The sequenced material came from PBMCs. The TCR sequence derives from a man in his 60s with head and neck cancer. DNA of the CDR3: TGTGCCAGCTCACCATTGATTATCGGGGTCGCGATGAACACCGGGGAGCTGTTTTTT. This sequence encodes CASSPLIIGVAMNTGELFF.